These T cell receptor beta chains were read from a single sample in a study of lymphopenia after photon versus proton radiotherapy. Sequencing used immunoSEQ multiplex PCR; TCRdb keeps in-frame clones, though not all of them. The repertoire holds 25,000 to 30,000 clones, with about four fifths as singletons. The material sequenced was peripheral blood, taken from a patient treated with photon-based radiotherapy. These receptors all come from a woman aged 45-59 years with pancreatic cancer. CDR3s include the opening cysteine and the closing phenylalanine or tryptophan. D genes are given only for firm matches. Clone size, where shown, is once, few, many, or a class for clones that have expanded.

cdr3_nt: TGCGCCAGCAGCCGGACAGGGGAAACTGAAGCTTTCTTT
cdr3_aa: CASSRTGETEAFF
j_call: TRBJ1-1
cdr3_length: 13
clone_size: NA
d_call: TRBD1
v_call: TRBV5-1

cdr3_nt: TGTGCCAGCAGTGAAGTCCCGGCGGAAGCCTACGAGCAGTACTTC
cdr3_aa: CASSEVPAEAYEQYF
j_call: TRBJ2-7
cdr3_length: 15
clone_size: medium-sized
d_call: NA
v_call: TRBV6-1

cdr3_nt: TGCAGCGTTAGTTTTCCGGGACAGGGGAACTATGGCTACACCTTC
cdr3_aa: CSVSFPGQGNYGYTF
j_call: TRBJ1-2
cdr3_length: 15
clone_size: NA
d_call: TRBD1
v_call: TRBV29-1

cdr3_nt: TGTGCCAGCAGCCCGGGGACTCCCGGGGATACGCAGTATTTT
cdr3_aa: CASSPGTPGDTQYF
j_call: TRBJ2-3
cdr3_length: 14
clone_size: NA
d_call: NA
v_call: TRBV9

cdr3_nt: TGTGCCAGTAGTATAGTGGCTTCAACTAATGAAAAACTGTTTTTT
cdr3_aa: CASSIVASTNEKLFF
j_call: TRBJ1-4
cdr3_length: 15
clone_size: NA
d_call: NA
v_call: TRBV19

cdr3_nt: TGTGCCAGCAGTGGGACAGAGACCACCTACGAGCAGTACTTC
cdr3_aa: CASSGTETTYEQYF
j_call: TRBJ2-7
cdr3_length: 14
clone_size: NA
d_call: TRBD1
v_call: TRBV27

cdr3_nt: TGTGCCAGCAGTCACCGCCCGGGACAGGGAATGAACGGGGAGCTGTTTTTT
cdr3_aa: CASSHRPGQGMNGELFF
j_call: TRBJ2-2
cdr3_length: 17
clone_size: NA
d_call: TRBD1
v_call: TRBV7-2

cdr3_nt: TGCACCTTCACAGTATCCGGGGAGCAGTTCTTC
cdr3_aa: CTFTVSGEQFF
j_call: TRBJ2-1
cdr3_length: 11
clone_size: NA
d_call: NA
v_call: TRBV20-1

cdr3_nt: TGTGCCAGCAGCTCCCCGGGGCATAGCAATCAGCCCCAGCATTTT
cdr3_aa: CASSSPGHSNQPQHF
j_call: TRBJ1-5
cdr3_length: 15
clone_size: NA
d_call: NA
v_call: TRBV7-2

cdr3_nt: TGCGCCAGCAGCTTACAGGACCCTGGTTGGGATACGCAGTATTTT
cdr3_aa: CASSLQDPGWDTQYF
j_call: TRBJ2-3
cdr3_length: 15
clone_size: NA
d_call: NA
v_call: TRBV5-1

cdr3_nt: TGTGCCTGTTGGGCATTCCTAGCGCCCCGAGGGGGTACCTACAATGAGCAGTTCTTC
cdr3_aa: CACWAFLAPRGGTYNEQFF
j_call: TRBJ2-1
cdr3_length: 19
clone_size: NA
d_call: NA
v_call: TRBV30

cdr3_nt: TGTGCCAGCAGTTATAGGGGAGGACAGGGAGGTAGTCAGCCCCAGCATTTT
cdr3_aa: CASSYRGGQGGSQPQHF
j_call: TRBJ1-5
cdr3_length: 17
clone_size: NA
d_call: TRBD1
v_call: TRBV27

cdr3_nt: TGTGCCAGTAGTTCAGACGGGACTAGCCTTTACAATGAGCAGTTCTTC
cdr3_aa: CASSSDGTSLYNEQFF
j_call: TRBJ2-1
cdr3_length: 16
clone_size: NA
d_call: TRBD2
v_call: TRBV19

cdr3_nt: TGTGCCAGCAGCTTAGACCGAGCGGGAGGCACAGATACGCAGTATTTT
cdr3_aa: CASSLDRAGGTDTQYF
j_call: TRBJ2-3
cdr3_length: 16
clone_size: NA
d_call: TRBD2
v_call: TRBV7-8

cdr3_nt: TGTGCCAGCAAAGTAGGGCTTGAAACCTACGAGCAGTACTTC
cdr3_aa: CASKVGLETYEQYF
j_call: TRBJ2-7
cdr3_length: 14
clone_size: NA
d_call: NA
v_call: TRBV2

cdr3_nt: TGCAGCGTTGTCCGGCAGGGGGCTTACAATGAGCAGTTCTTC
cdr3_aa: CSVVRQGAYNEQFF
j_call: TRBJ2-1
cdr3_length: 14
clone_size: NA
d_call: TRBD1
v_call: TRBV29-1

cdr3_nt: TGCGCCAGCAGCTTGGGGGACAGATACGAGCAGTACTTC
cdr3_aa: CASSLGDRYEQYF
j_call: TRBJ2-7
cdr3_length: 13
clone_size: NA
d_call: TRBD1
v_call: TRBV5-1

cdr3_nt: TGTGCCAGCAGCTTAGCCGGGGCGACCTACGAGCAGTACTTC
cdr3_aa: CASSLAGATYEQYF
j_call: TRBJ2-7
cdr3_length: 14
clone_size: NA
d_call: NA
v_call: TRBV5-4

cdr3_nt: TGTGCCAGCCCGGGACTAGCGGGGGGATACAATGAGCAGTTCTTC
cdr3_aa: CASPGLAGGYNEQFF
j_call: TRBJ2-1
cdr3_length: 15
clone_size: NA
d_call: TRBD2
v_call: TRBV2